Reported below is one TCR beta chain. These data are taken from a study of shared clonotypes between healthy human individuals. V lost 9 bases and J 3 bases, leaving 33 bases between the germline ends. The CDR3 loop spans 19 amino acids. The germline V gene has CDR1 SGHTS and CDR2 YDEGEE. Here immunoSEQ multiplex PCR was the method, and the copy in TCRdb shows in-frame clones only, minus some. Here the sample spans fewer than 3 million clones, 85% to 95% being singletons. Sample: naive CD4+ T cells from PBMCs. Subset denoted: CD45RA+ positively selected. The sequence came from a man aged 18 to 29 in good health. Some clones in this sample may be carry-over from other donors' samples. The J gene is TRBJ1-2, the V gene TRBV5-8; D remains ambiguous. The CDR3 reads CATSSYQRGWDPAYYGYTF. CDR3 in DNA: TGTGCCACAAGCAGCTATCAGAGAGGGTGGGATCCGGCTTACTATGGCTACACCTTC.